These 16 T cell receptor beta chains were all obtained from the same sample, sequenced in a study of radiation and T cells in renal cell carcinoma. The time point is: baseline pretreatment blood. As to treatment: 15 Gy SBRT to primary tumor, nephrectomy 4 weeks later. TCRdb's copy holds only in-frame clones and misses some; the assay was immunoSEQ multiplex PCR. The repertoire holds some 100,000 clones, with approximately 80% as singletons. Sequencing was performed on blood, taken from a patient whose treatment included radiotherapy and nephrectomy. The source is a man in his fifties or sixties with renal cell carcinoma.

V and J are TRBV19 and TRBJ1-5; no definite D call. The germline gives CDR1 LNHDA, CDR2 SQIVND (reference sequence). The CDR3 is made up of 15 amino acids. Trimming shortened V by 4 bases and J by 4 bases, and 14 bases separated the two germline ends. The CDR3 DNA reads TGTGCCAGTAGTAGCATGAAGGGAACTAATCAGCCCCAGCATTTT. This codes for CASSSMKGTNQPQHF.

This chain connects TRBV28 to TRBJ2-7; D perhaps matches TRBD1 (5 bases). V lost 5 bases, J lost 2 bases, and 16 bases lay in between. Per the germline V gene, CDR1 is MDHEN and CDR2 is SYDVKM. CDR3 length: 15 residues. The CDR3 region is CASSPRTLRTYEQYF. The CDR3, as DNA: TGTGCCAGCAGTCCCCGGACACTTCGAACCTACGAGCAGTACTTC.

On this clone itself: The sample holds other DNA sequences that translate to the same CDR3. This sequence joins TRBV30 and TRBJ2-1, with TRBD1 identical over 8 bases. Germline trimming cut 3 bases from V and 7 bases from J; bases unmatched to any gene: 11. Per germline, CDR1 GTSNPN and CDR2 SVGIG (reference sequence). The CDR3 contains 15 residues. CDR3 amino acids: CAWSRGRGPNNEQFF. The DNA for the CDR3 is TGTGCCTGGAGCCGTGGCAGGGGGCCGAATAATGAGCAGTTCTTC.

This clone occurred once. This chain uses TRBV28 with TRBJ1-1; a weak D match, TRBD1 (6 bases). The CDR3 is 15 residues long. The V end was cut by 2 bases, the J end by 10 bases, with 20 bases between. The germline V gene encodes CDR1 MDHEN and CDR2 SYDVKM. The CDR3 region is CASSLRPAAGRGAFF. CDR3 nucleotides: TGTGCCAGCAGTTTAAGACCGGCCGCCGGCAGGGGAGCTTTCTTT.

This clone was counted between two and nine times. The chain couples TRBV25-1 to TRBJ1-1; maybe TRBD1 (5 bases). CDR1 and CDR2 from the germline V gene are MGHDK and SYGVNS. With 3 bases removed from V and 11 bases from J, the gap between germline ends came to 10 bases. The CDR3 has 11 amino acids. CDR3 sequence (DNA): TGTGCCAGCAGTGAGGGGGTGCGGGCTTTCTTT. It yields the protein CASSEGVRAFF.

The chain links TRBV7-2 to TRBJ2-7; TRBD2 aligns across 10 bases. The CDR3 has 15 residues. Looked up from germline, CDR1 is SGHTA and CDR2 is FQGNSA. The V segment lost 2 bases and the J segment 3 bases; nucleotides outside the gene matches: 4. The CDR3 is CASSLSRTSGYEQYF. Here the CDR3 DNA reads TGTGCCAGCAGCTTATCTAGGACTAGCGGCTACGAGCAGTACTTC.

The chain carries TRBV6-5 and TRBJ2-3; a possible D gene is TRBD1 (5 bases). V was pared by 6 bases and J by 4 bases, with 14 bases between. This CDR3 spans 14 amino acids. Germline-derived CDR1 and CDR2 are MNHEY and SVGAGI. The DNA for the CDR3 is TGTGCCAGCAGCGGGTCCTTAGGGGCAGATACGCAGTATTTT. Translating it yields CASSGSLGADTQYF.

This chain connects TRBV2 to TRBJ1-1; TRBD1 agrees at 7 bases. V shed 7 bases and J 1 base; nucleotides not matched to a gene: 6. Per the germline V gene, CDR1 is SNHLY and CDR2 is FYNNEI. There are 14 residues in the CDR3. The CDR3 DNA reads as TGTGCCAGCACTACTTACAGGGGGAACACTGAAGCTTTCTTT. The encoded protein is CASTTYRGNTEAFF.

CDR3 loop: CASSAGQQIYTF. The CDR3 DNA follows: TGTGCCAGCAGTGCGGGACAGCAAATCTACACCTTC. The rearrangement uses TRBV2 and TRBJ1-2, with TRBD1 matching over 7 bases. V lost 4 bases, J lost 10 bases, and 6 bases stayed unmatched. Looked up from germline, CDR1 is SNHLY and CDR2 is FYNNEI. This CDR3 region has 12 residues. Full variable domain (rest looked up from reference TRBV2 and TRBJ1-2): EPEVTQTPSHQVTQMGQEVILRCVPISNHLYFYWYRQILGQKVEFLVSFYNNEISEKSEIFDDQFSVERPDGSNFTLKIRSTKLEDSAMYFCASSAGQQIYTFGSGTRLTVV.

The V call is TRBV27, the J call TRBJ2-7, with a tentative D call TRBD2 (5 bases). Germline V gene data show CDR1 as MNHEY and CDR2 as SMNVEV (reference sequence). Trimming took 5 bases from V and 0 from J, leaving 20 bases between them. The CDR3 consists of 17 residues. The CDR3 DNA reads TGTGCCAGCAGTCTCCGGACTCCAGCACTGAACTCCTACGAGCAGTACTTC. It codes for CASSLRTPALNSYEQYF.

This sequence joins TRBV6-6 and TRBJ2-5; D is undetermined. Germline V gives CDR1 MNHNY, CDR2 SVGAGI (reference sequence). CDR3 length equals 13 residues. Trimming pared 0 bases from V and 5 bases from J, leaving 7 bases between. The CDR3 DNA sequence: TGTGCCAGCAGTTACTCGGGCCTGGAGACCCAGTACTTC. Its protein is CASSYSGLETQYF.

V is TRBV6-6 and J is TRBJ1-1; no clear D. Germline lookup yields CDR1 MNHNY and CDR2 SVGAGI (reference sequence). This CDR3 is 13 amino acids long. With 7 bases removed from V and 3 bases from J, the gap between germline ends came to 12 bases. The CDR3, as DNA: TGTGCCAGCAATCGCGGGAAAGACACTGAAGCTTTCTTT. This sequence encodes CASNRGKDTEAFF.

The chain carries TRBV20-1 and TRBJ2-1; D uncertain. V shed 2 bases and J shed 4 bases, with 3 bases lying between them. The CDR3 is 11 residues long. Germline CDR1 is DFQATT and CDR2 is SNEGSKA (reference sequence). This chain's CDR3 is CSARRYNEQFF. The CDR3 region has the DNA TGCAGTGCTAGAAGGTACAATGAGCAGTTCTTC.

The rearrangement uses TRBV7-9 and TRBJ1-3; TRBD1 is a possible D gene (5 bases). Germline CDR1 SEHNR, CDR2 FQNEAQ (reference sequence). The CDR3 loop spans 15 amino acids. V lost 4 bases, J lost 0 bases, and 10 bases lay in between. Written as DNA, the CDR3 is TGTGCCAGCAGCTCCGGACACCTCTCTGGAAACACCATATATTTT. This translates into CASSSGHLSGNTIYF.

The V and J genes are TRBV5-1 and TRBJ2-3, with D perhaps matching TRBD1 (5 bases). The CDR3 extends over 13 amino acids. Germline V gene data show CDR1 as SGHRS and CDR2 as YFSETQ. V lost 0 bases to trimming and J lost 7 bases, with 9 bases between them. CDR3 sequence reads: CASSLGGRNTQYF. CDR3 DNA: TGCGCCAGCAGCTTGGGGGGCCGCAATACGCAGTATTTT.

The gene calls are TRBV7-9 and TRBJ1-2; D remains ambiguous. Trimming removed 5 bases from V and 4 bases from J, with 11 bases in between. This CDR3 has 13 amino acids. Germline V gene sequence: CDR1 SEHNR, CDR2 FQNEAQ (reference sequence). CDR3 protein: CASSRSLSYGYTF. In nucleotides, the CDR3 is TGTGCCAGCAGCCGGAGCCTCTCCTATGGCTACACCTTC.